Presented here are 12 T cell receptor beta chains from one specimen sequenced in a study of cytomegalovirus exposure and HLA in healthy donors. Primers included in the PCR were 60 Vbeta and 13 Jbeta primers. Some clones are missing from TCRdb's copy, which holds only in-frame ones; the method was immunoSEQ multiplex PCR. The data contain around 270,000 clones, about 80% of them seen just once; the ten biggest clones take up less than 0.4%. Sequenced material: PBMCs. The receptors derive from a girl aged 2-15 years in good health and CMV-seronegative.

The chain recombines TRBV28 with TRBJ1-5; TRBD1 agrees at 7 bases. This CDR3 has 14 amino acids. The germline V gene encodes CDR1 MDHEN and CDR2 SYDVKM. V shed 6 bases, J shed 6 bases, and the junction held 8 bases outside the gene matches. Here the CDR3 reads CASSSDRESQPQHF. CDR3 bases: TGTGCCAGCAGCTCTGACAGGGAGAGTCAGCCCCAGCATTTT.

V is TRBV7-9 and J is TRBJ2-3, with 7 bases that match TRBD1. There are 18 residues in the CDR3. With 5 bases clipped from V and 3 bases from J, the junction kept 17 bases outside the gene matches. Germline V CDR1 and CDR2: SEHNR, FQNEAQ (reference sequence). The CDR3, as DNA: TGTGCCAGCAGCCTTGAACGTCTACAGGGGAGAGGTACAGATACGCAGTATTTT. Its translation is CASSLERLQGRGTDTQYF.

This sequence joins TRBV5-4 and TRBJ2-5, with 8 nucleotides matching TRBD1. The J segment lost 2 bases and the V segment lost 6 bases, leaving 6 bases of the junction unmatched. CDR1 and CDR2 from the germline V gene are SGHNT and YYREEE (reference sequence). This CDR3 is 14 amino acids long. CDR3 DNA: TGTGCCAGCACCTCCACAGGGGGGCAAGAGACCCAGTACTTC. Residues: CASTSTGGQETQYF. The whole variable domain, remainder taken from reference TRBV5-4 and TRBJ2-5, is ETGVTQSPTHLIKTRGQQVTLRCSSQSGHNTVSWYQQALGQGPQFIFQYYREEENGRGNFPPRFSGLQFPNYSSELNVNALELDDSALYLCASTSTGGQETQYFGPGTRLLVL.

CDR3 nucleotide sequence: TGTGCCAGCAGCCACGGTTGGGGGGCCTACGAGCAGTACTTC. It encodes CASSHGWGAYEQYF. This chain uses TRBV5-6 with TRBJ2-7; D perhaps matches TRBD2 (6 bases). The germline V and J ends were trimmed by 4 bases and 2 bases, with 13 bases remaining between them. The V gene's germline CDR1 is SGHDT and CDR2 YYEEEE. The CDR3 loop spans 14 amino acids.

This clone was seen more than once but under ten times. The CDR3 loop reads CASSGGDRGVYYGYTF. CDR3 DNA: TGTGCCAGCAGTGGTGGGGACAGGGGAGTCTACTATGGCTACACCTTC. The genes are TRBV6-6 and TRBJ1-2; 10 positions agree with TRBD1. J gave up 3 bases and V 5 bases, and 9 bases lay outside the gene matches. CDR3 length equals 16 residues. CDR1 and CDR2 (germline): MNHNY, SVGAGI (reference sequence).

The V gene is TRBV10-2, the J gene TRBJ1-5; 7 bases are a match to TRBD1. The junction had 5 bases not matched to a gene; V was cut back by 8 bases and J by 4 bases. CDR3 length: 13 amino acids. Looked up from germline, CDR1 is WSHSY and CDR2 is SAAADI. CDR3 nucleotides: TGCGCCAGCCGACAGGGTGGGAATCAGCCCCAGCATTTT. Protein product: CASRQGGNQPQHF.

V and J are TRBV5-1 and TRBJ2-2; D ambiguous. Trimming stripped 0 bases from V and 8 bases from J, with 8 bases between. Germline CDR1 is SGHRS and CDR2 is YFSETQ. The CDR3 consists of 13 residues. The CDR3 sequence: CASSLGLAGELFF. The CDR3 nucleotides read TGCGCCAGCAGCTTGGGCCTCGCGGGGGAGCTGTTTTTT.

This clone was detected a few times. The chain recombines TRBV7-2 with TRBJ2-1; 10 positions agree with TRBD2. The V segment lost 1 base and the J segment 8 bases; nucleotides outside the gene matches: 11. The CDR3 has 17 amino acids. Germline V gene sequence: CDR1 SGHTA, CDR2 FQGNSA. The CDR3, as DNA: TGTGCCAGCAGCTTAGTGGGCACCAGCGGGGGGGCAGATGAGCAGTTCTTC. It translates to CASSLVGTSGGADEQFF.

The chain links TRBV6-1 to TRBJ2-1, with 7 bases identical to TRBD2. V shed 10 bases, J shed 6 bases, and the junction held 15 bases outside the gene matches. This CDR3 region has 15 residues. Germline-derived CDR1 and CDR2 are MNHNS and SASEGT. CDR3 in DNA: TGTGCCACACCCCCCCGGTCCGGGGGGAGCAATGAGCAGTTCTTC. Its translation: CATPPRSGGSNEQFF.

The rearrangement links TRBV7-9 to TRBJ2-5, with D unresolved. The J call may not be correct, given that the DNA end is closer to TRBJ2-7. This CDR3 spans 15 amino acids. Germline lookup yields CDR1 SEHNR and CDR2 FQNEAQ (reference sequence). CDR3 nucleotides: TGTGCCAGCAGCCCCTTTTGGGCACTCACCTACGAGCAGTACTTC. The encoded protein is CASSPFWALTYEQYF.

This sequence joins TRBV9 and TRBJ2-7, with TRBD1 matching over 8 bases. Trimming took 4 bases from V and 3 from J; bases not matched to a gene: 9. The CDR3 covers 15 residues. The germline V gene encodes CDR1 SGDLS and CDR2 YYNGEE. The CDR3 reads CASSLRQGLFYEQYF. The CDR3, as DNA: TGTGCCAGCAGCTTAAGACAGGGGCTGTTCTACGAGCAGTACTTC.

The chain uses TRBV30 and TRBJ1-6; D remains ambiguous. The CDR3 has 13 amino acids. V lost 0 bases, J lost 9 bases, and 9 bases lay in between. Per germline, CDR1 GTSNPN and CDR2 SVGIG (reference sequence). CDR3 residues: CAWSVSPSSPLHF. CDR3 in DNA: TGTGCCTGGAGTGTATCCCCGTCTTCACCCCTCCACTTT.